A selection of T cell receptor beta chains follows, all from one sample in a study of T-cell reconstitution after alpha-beta-depleted transplantation in children. TCRdb reanalysed the PCR reads using MiXCR and keeps one entry per CDR3 protein. This repertoire shows approximately 210,000 distinct CDR3 sequences, around a sixth found once; its top ten account for roughly two fifths. This specimen consisted of PBMCs, mostly from graft donor cells, obtained 360 days after TCRalphabeta/CD19-depleted stem cell transplant. These receptors originate from a male patient between 2 and 9 years old who had a stem cell transplant for acute lymphoblastic leukemia, so the T cells may come from the graft donor. The CDR3 runs from the conserved cysteine through the conserved F or W. Fields, in order: V gene, J gene, D gene, CDR3 length, clone size, CDR3 DNA, CDR3 protein. The D gene is left open where the match is weak. Clone size is not always given. Where it is, it says once, few, many or a class for expanded clones.

>TRBV10-3|TRBJ2-5|.|15|.
TGTGCCGTCAGTGAGTCGACGAGACTGCAAGAGACCCAGTACTTC
CAVSESTRLQETQYF
>TRBV7-2|TRBJ2-1|.|13|few
TGTGCCAGCAGTCGTCCTAGCACCAATGAGCAGTTCTTC
CASSRPSTNEQFF
>TRBV12-3/TRBV12-4|TRBJ2-7|.|13|.
TGTGCCAGCAGTTTACAAGCCCCCTACGAGCAGTACTTC
CASSLQAPYEQYF
>TRBV11-2|TRBJ2-6|.|20|many
TGTGCCAGCAGTCCCAGAAGGAGGTCAGGGCCACAGCCTGGGGCCAACGTCCTGACTTTC
CASSPRRRSGPQPGANVLTF
>TRBV29-1|TRBJ2-2|.|13|.
TGCAGCGTTGATGTCGGGGCGATCGGGGAGCTGTTTTTT
CSVDVGAIGELFF
>TRBV13|TRBJ2-3|.|15|.
TGTGCCAGCAAGAGGGGGAAGTTTAGCACAGATACGCAGTATTTT
CASKRGKFSTDTQYF
>TRBV7-2|TRBJ2-3|TRBD1|13|.
TGTGCCAGCAGCGTAGACAGGGTGGATACGCAGTATTTT
CASSVDRVDTQYF
>TRBV11-2|TRBJ2-7|TRBD2|15|.
TGTGCCAGCAGCTTAGATCGGGGGGGACCCTACGAGCAGTACTTC
CASSLDRGGPYEQYF
>TRBV7-7|TRBJ2-5|TRBD2|17|few
TGTGCCAGCAGCCCCAATAGCCTAGCGGGTCTCCAAGAGACCCAGTACTTC
CASSPNSLAGLQETQYF
>TRBV2|TRBJ2-7|TRBD2|15|few
TGTGCCAGCAGTGAAGGCCAGCGGGGGGACTACGAGCAGTACTTC
CASSEGQRGDYEQYF
>TRBV5-4|TRBJ2-7|.|15|few
TGTGCCAGCAGCTTGGGTAGCAGGATCATGGAAGAGCAGTACTTC
CASSLGSRIMEEQYF
>TRBV20-1|TRBJ1-2|.|11|.
TGCAGTGCTAGTAGTTTCGGGGCGCCTACCTTC
CSASSFGAPTF
>TRBV20-1|TRBJ2-5|.|14|few
TGCAGTGCTGCCCCTTCTGTGGGTCAGGGGACCCAGTACTTC
CSAAPSVGQGTQYF
>TRBV4-2|TRBJ1-4|.|15|once
TGTGCCAGCAGCCGACGACAGGCTGGGGATGAAAAACTGTTTTTT
CASSRRQAGDEKLFF
>TRBV5-1|TRBJ2-3|.|15|.
TGCGCCAGCAGCTTGGTAGCGGAGTTCACAGATACGCAGTATTTT
CASSLVAEFTDTQYF
>TRBV12-3/TRBV12-4|TRBJ1-5|.|13|many
TGTGCCAGTGGCGGGACCTTCAATCAGCCCCAGCATTTT
CASGGTFNQPQHF
>TRBV15|TRBJ2-3|.|16|few
TGTGCCACCAGCAGTCCCGGGACATCCCCCGTGGATACGCAGTATTTT
CATSSPGTSPVDTQYF
>TRBV11-1|TRBJ2-7|.|17|once
TGTGCCAGCAGCTTAGCCCTCCTGCTGGGCACCAGCTACGAGCAGTACTTC
CASSLALLLGTSYEQYF
>TRBV15|TRBJ2-3|.|14|many
TGTGCCACCAGCAGCCGGGACCACACAGATACGCAGTATTTT
CATSSRDHTDTQYF
>TRBV20-1|TRBJ1-2|.|11|many
TGCAGTGCTAGATCCGAACGGGGCTACACCTTC
CSARSERGYTF
>TRBV5-5|TRBJ2-1|TRBD2|15|few
TGTGCCAGCAGCTTCACACTAGCGGCCTTGAATGAGCAGTTCTTC
CASSFTLAALNEQFF
>TRBV27|TRBJ1-4|TRBD1|15|many
TGTGCCAGCAGTAGACGGACAGGGCTTAATGAAAAACTGTTTTTT
CASSRRTGLNEKLFF
>TRBV10-3|TRBJ2-1|TRBD1|17|few
TGTGCCATCAGCTCCGGACAGGGACCGGGCTTCGGGAGTGAGCAGTTCTTC
CAISSGQGPGFGSEQFF
>TRBV29-1|TRBJ1-2|.|11|.
TGCAGCGCCACAGGGTACTATGGCTACACCTTC
CSATGYYGYTF
>TRBV6-5|TRBJ1-2|.|17|many
TGTGCCAGCAGTTACTCCCATACGAGGGGGATTAACTATGGCTACACCTTC
CASSYSHTRGINYGYTF
>TRBV6-2/TRBV6-3|TRBJ1-2|.|12|few
TGTGCCACTACCCGAACAGGAAGCGGCTACACCTTC
CATTRTGSGYTF
>TRBV6-1|TRBJ1-1|.|14|.
TGTGCCAGCAGTGAAAGGCGAGGTTTGGCTGAAGCTTTCTTT
CASSERRGLAEAFF
>TRBV7-2|TRBJ1-1|.|14|few
TGTGCCAGCTCCTTTGGAGGGACGGACACTGAAGCTTTCTTT
CASSFGGTDTEAFF
>TRBV29-1|TRBJ2-1|TRBD2|15|few
TGCAGCGTCCCAACGGGGCGGGGGGACTACAATGAGCAGTTCTTC
CSVPTGRGDYNEQFF
>TRBV6-5|TRBJ2-2|TRBD2|17|.
TGTGCCAGCAGTTACTTTGGGACTAGCCTATCCACCGGGGAGCTGTTTTTT
CASSYFGTSLSTGELFF
>TRBV6-5|TRBJ2-1|.|15|.
TGTGCCAGCAGTTATGAGGGGATCTCCTACAATGAGCAGTTCTTC
CASSYEGISYNEQFF
>TRBV29-1|TRBJ2-7|.|13|.
TGCAGCGTTGGGGAGCCTGGACAGTACGAGCAGTACTTC
CSVGEPGQYEQYF
>TRBV28|TRBJ1-2|.|13|few
TGTGCCAGCAGTCCGACATTTAACTATGGCTACACCTTC
CASSPTFNYGYTF
>TRBV28|TRBJ2-7|TRBD2|15|.
TGTGCCAGCTCTTCGGCTAGCGGGAGACGATACGAGCAGTACTTC
CASSSASGRRYEQYF
>TRBV12-3/TRBV12-4|TRBJ2-3|.|15|few
TGTGCCAGCAGTTTAGGGGACCCAGGCACAGATACGCAGTATTTT
CASSLGDPGTDTQYF
>TRBV5-1|TRBJ2-4|TRBD1|16|.
TGCGCCAGCAGCTCTACCGGGACAGGGGGCAAAAACATTCAGTACTTC
CASSSTGTGGKNIQYF
>TRBV3-1|TRBJ2-7|.|14|.
TGTGCCAGCAGCCAAACCGCCGGCTCCTACGAGCAGTACTTC
CASSQTAGSYEQYF
>TRBV7-8|TRBJ2-5|TRBD2|18|.
TGTGCCAGCAGCTTAGTTCGTCTAGCGGGAGGTTCACTAGAGACCCAGTACTTC
CASSLVRLAGGSLETQYF
>TRBV7-6|TRBJ1-5|.|13|few
TGTGCCAGCAGCTTAGAGATTAATCAGCCCCAGCATTTT
CASSLEINQPQHF
>TRBV7-2|TRBJ1-5|.|14|.
TGTGCCAGCAGCCCACGGGGTTACAATCAGCCCCAGCATTTT
CASSPRGYNQPQHF
>TRBV30|TRBJ2-2|.|13|.
TGTGCCTGGTCAAGACTAGTTCCCGGGGAGCTGTTTTTT
CAWSRLVPGELFF
>TRBV4-3|TRBJ2-7|TRBD1|15|few
TGCGCCAGCAGCCAGACGGGACAGGGGTTTTTCGAGCAGTACTTC
CASSQTGQGFFEQYF
>TRBV29-1|TRBJ2-7|TRBD1|13|few
TGCAGCGTCACTCCCCAGGGGGCCTACGAGCAGTACTTC
CSVTPQGAYEQYF
>TRBV15|TRBJ2-5|TRBD1|18|.
TGTGCCACCAGCAGAGGGATTGGACAGGGAAGGGGCCAAGAGACCCAGTACTTC
CATSRGIGQGRGQETQYF
>TRBV12-3/TRBV12-4|TRBJ1-5|TRBD1|15|once
TGTGCCAGCAGCTCGACAGGGCGCATCAATCAGCCCCAGCATTTT
CASSSTGRINQPQHF
>TRBV12-3/TRBV12-4|TRBJ2-7|.|15|few
TGTGCCAGCAGTTTAGGAGAGGGGGGATTCTACGAGCAGTACTTC
CASSLGEGGFYEQYF
>TRBV19|TRBJ1-1|TRBD1|14|.
TGTGCCAGTAGTATTGTGAGGGGGCCCACTGAAGCTTTCTTT
CASSIVRGPTEAFF
>TRBV19|TRBJ2-3|.|15|.
TGTGCCAGTAGTACCTGGACTCTGAGCACAGATACGCAGTATTTT
CASSTWTLSTDTQYF
>TRBV29-1|TRBJ2-5|.|12|few
TGCAGCGTTAGAAGTTTCCAAGAGACCCAGTACTTC
CSVRSFQETQYF
>TRBV18|TRBJ1-1|.|17|.
TGTGCCAGCTCACCACCGGTTGGGCTGAGAGGGGACACTGAAGCTTTCTTT
CASSPPVGLRGDTEAFF
>TRBV28|TRBJ2-5|.|14|.
TGTGCCAGCAGGGAGGGGACCGAGAGGGAGACCCAGTACTTC
CASREGTERETQYF
>TRBV9|TRBJ2-2|TRBD2|18|.
TGTGCCAGCAGCGTAGGCGGACTAGCGGGGGTCGGGACCGGGGAGCTGTTTTTT
CASSVGGLAGVGTGELFF
>TRBV9|TRBJ2-7|.|13|.
TGTGCCAGCAGCGTGTTAAGCAGGGGCGAGCAGTACTTC
CASSVLSRGEQYF
>TRBV9|TRBJ2-1|TRBD1|15|.
TGTGCCAGCAGCCCAACAGGGGTGGAGTACAATGAGCAGTTCTTC
CASSPTGVEYNEQFF